This section outlines one T cell receptor (beta chain) sequence together with its context. CDR3 length: 15 amino acids. The V and J ends lost 4 bases and 0 bases respectively, with 13 bases between them. The germline V gene encodes CDR1 MDHEN and CDR2 SYDVKM. TCRdb's table, derived via immunoSEQ multiplex PCR, lists solely in-frame clones and lacks some. The sample has fewer than 150,000 clones; around 73% are singletons. This entry comes from a study of shared clonotypes between healthy human individuals. The J gene is TRBJ2-7, the V gene TRBV28; D perhaps matches TRBD1 (6 bases). The sequence was collected from a woman aged 25 to 39 in good health. Specimen: memory CD8+ T cells sorted from blood. Regarding subset: CD45RO+ cells pooled with CCR7-negative TemRA cells. The chain's CDR3 is CASSYVTGSSYEQYF. In nucleotides, the CDR3 is TGTGCCAGCAGTTACGTTACAGGGTCCTCCTACGAGCAGTACTTC.